The rows below give T cell receptor beta chains drawn from one sample of a study of beta chain features in type 1 diabetes. TCRdb keeps only in-frame clones here, not all; method: immunoSEQ multiplex PCR. The sample holds some 160,000 clones, around 8.6% seen once. Sequencing input: central memory CD4+ T cells from blood. Receptors originate from a woman aged 18-29 years with type 1 diabetes. The CDR3 runs from the conserved cysteine through the conserved F or W. D genes are given only for firm matches. Expanded clones are given a class, and other clones once, few, many or no size at all.

v_gene	abundance	j_gene	d_gene	CDR3aa	CDR3nt
TRBV14	.	TRBJ2-5	.	CASSFSGGETQYF	TGTGCCAGCAGCTTTTCAGGGGGGGAGACCCAGTACTTC
TRBV7-2	.	TRBJ2-7	.	CASSPFTGYEQYF	TGTGCCAGCAGCCCCTTTACAGGCTACGAGCAGTACTTC
TRBV11-2	.	TRBJ2-5	.	CASSSLGGRETQYF	TGTGCCAGCAGCTCCCTCGGGGGGCGAGAGACCCAGTACTTC
TRBV5-6	.	TRBJ2-2	.	CASSLWIASELFF	TGTGCCAGCAGCTTGTGGATAGCCTCGGAGCTGTTTTTT
TRBV5-1	few	TRBJ1-4	TRBD1	CASSPRGTGGYEKLFF	TGCGCCAGCAGCCCTCGAGGAACAGGGGGCTATGAAAAACTGTTTTTT
TRBV18	few	TRBJ1-1	.	CASSPPGSNTEAFF	TGTGCCAGCTCACCCCCGGGGTCGAACACTGAAGCTTTCTTT
TRBV29-1	.	TRBJ2-2	.	CSVGQNTGELFF	TGCAGCGTGGGACAGAACACCGGGGAGCTGTTTTTT
TRBV30	few	TRBJ1-4	.	CAWSSYLLSTNEKLFF	TGTGCCTGGAGTTCCTACTTACTCTCAACTAATGAAAAACTGTTTTTT
TRBV19	few	TRBJ2-7	TRBD2	CTGGDEQYF	TGTACGGGGGGAGACGAGCAGTACTTC
TRBV2	few	TRBJ1-1	.	CASSLTGSYTEAFF	TGTGCCAGCAGCCTCACAGGGTCGTACACTGAAGCTTTCTTT
TRBV18	few	TRBJ1-1	.	CASSPDTRNTEAFF	TGTGCCAGCTCACCAGACACGAGGAACACTGAAGCTTTCTTT
TRBV11-2	.	TRBJ2-3	TRBD1	CASSLTDRGSTDTQYF	TGTGCCAGCAGCCTTACGGACAGGGGGTCCACAGATACGCAGTATTTT
TRBV19	.	TRBJ1-5	TRBD1	CASNEDRYNQPQHF	TGTGCCAGTAACGAGGACAGGTACAATCAGCCCCAGCATTTT
TRBV7-2	few	TRBJ1-4	TRBD1	CASSSSGTGNEKLFF	TGTGCCAGCAGCTCCTCCGGGACAGGGAATGAAAAACTGTTTTTT
TRBV28	.	TRBJ2-1	TRBD1	CASSSYVGQGLYNEQFF	TGTGCCAGCAGTTCCTACGTAGGACAGGGACTCTACAATGAGCAGTTCTTC
TRBV14	.	TRBJ2-7	.	CASSQVPGYEQYF	TGTGCCAGCAGCCAAGTCCCAGGGTACGAGCAGTACTTC
TRBV30	.	TRBJ2-3	.	CAWSGGTSTDTQYF	TGTGCCTGGTCTGGCGGGACTAGCACAGATACGCAGTATTTT
TRBV19	few	TRBJ2-7	TRBD2	CASSSIAGDDYEQYF	TGTGCCAGTAGTTCAATAGCGGGAGATGATTACGAGCAGTACTTC
TRBV29-1	few	TRBJ2-5	TRBD1	CSVEQGAWETQYF	TGCAGCGTTGAACAGGGGGCTTGGGAGACCCAGTACTTC
TRBV7-6	few	TRBJ1-4	TRBD1	CASSPGQGGEKLFF	TGTGCCAGCAGCCCCGGACAGGGGGGTGAAAAACTGTTTTTT
TRBV30	few	TRBJ2-5	TRBD2	CAWSRGLAGAGETQYF	TGTGCCTGGAGCCGGGGTCTAGCGGGAGCTGGAGAGACCCAGTACTTC
TRBV5-4	few	TRBJ1-4	TRBD1	CASSFTGGREKLFF	TGTGCCAGCAGCTTCACAGGGGGCAGGGAAAAACTGTTTTTT
TRBV7-7	few	TRBJ2-3	TRBD1	CASSPGQGMDTQYF	TGTGCTAGCAGCCCGGGACAGGGAATGGATACGCAGTATTTT
TRBV18	few	TRBJ1-2	TRBD1	CASSSGTGPGYTF	TGTGCCAGCTCGTCCGGGACAGGGCCTGGCTACACCTTC
TRBV10-3	.	TRBJ2-7	TRBD1	CAISDSRRDSYEQYF	TGTGCCATCAGTGATTCCCGCCGGGACAGCTACGAGCAGTACTTC
TRBV5-6	.	TRBJ2-2	.	CASSVPRTVHTGELFF	TGTGCCAGCAGCGTTCCAAGGACAGTCCACACCGGGGAGCTGTTTTTT
TRBV10-2	few	TRBJ1-5	TRBD1	CASSEWGTGSSPQHF	TGCGCCAGCAGTGAGTGGGGGACAGGGTCTTCGCCCCAGCATTTT
TRBV7-9	.	TRBJ2-7	TRBD1	CASSASGTGSYEQYF	TGTGCCAGCAGCGCATCCGGGACAGGGAGCTACGAGCAGTACTTC
TRBV28	few	TRBJ1-1	.	CASSLWGQGVTEAFF	TGTGCCAGCAGTTTGTGGGGGCAGGGTGTCACTGAAGCTTTCTTT
TRBV7-2	few	TRBJ1-1	TRBD1	CASSFGTAGEAFF	TGTGCCAGCAGCTTCGGGACAGCGGGTGAAGCTTTCTTT
TRBV7-3	.	TRBJ2-4	.	CASSSAGGNIQYF	TGTGCCAGCAGCTCCGCCGGCGGAAACATTCAGTACTTC
TRBV5-1	.	TRBJ2-5	TRBD2	CASSGGLAGAVKETQYF	TGCGCCAGCAGCGGGGGACTAGCGGGAGCGGTTAAAGAGACCCAGTACTTC
TRBV6-5	few	TRBJ1-2	.	CAAATAYGYTF	TGTGCCGCTGCAACTGCTTATGGCTACACCTTC
TRBV15	few	TRBJ2-7	TRBD2	CATSVGTSGTYEQYF	TGTGCCACCAGCGTAGGGACTAGCGGGACCTACGAGCAGTACTTC
TRBV2	few	TRBJ2-5	TRBD2	CASSEASGTQRTQYF	TGTGCCAGCAGTGAAGCGAGCGGGACCCAGCGGACCCAGTACTTC
TRBV28	few	TRBJ2-1	TRBD2	CASSLTSGRFNEQFF	TGTGCCAGCAGTTTAACTAGCGGGAGATTCAATGAGCAGTTCTTC
TRBV7-2	.	TRBJ1-2	.	CASSPRRETGSYGYTF	TGTGCCAGCAGCCCACGGAGAGAAACAGGGAGCTATGGCTACACCTTC
TRBV19	few	TRBJ2-2	.	CASSIQVTGELFF	TGTGCCAGTAGTATACAGGTTACCGGGGAGCTGTTTTTT
TRBV7-2	.	TRBJ1-2	TRBD1	CASSLAMGQGRGYTF	TGTGCCAGCAGCTTAGCGATGGGACAGGGACGTGGCTACACCTTC
TRBV30	few	TRBJ2-7	.	CAWSVQELSYNEQYF	TGTGCCTGGAGCGTTCAGGAATTATCCTACAACGAGCAGTACTTC
TRBV19	.	TRBJ2-1	.	CASSLGAGEQFF	TGTGCCAGTAGTTTGGGGGCGGGTGAGCAGTTCTTC
TRBV14	many	TRBJ2-1	.	CASSPDRLLKFF	TGTGCCAGCAGCCCGGACAGACTCCTGAAGTTCTTC
TRBV7-8	few	TRBJ2-2	TRBD2	CASSWGGSGTGELFF	TGTGCCAGCAGCTGGGGCGGGAGCGGCACCGGGGAGCTGTTTTTT
TRBV14	.	TRBJ2-1	TRBD2	CASSQLAGGWNEQFF	TGTGCCAGCAGCCAACTAGCGGGGGGATGGAATGAGCAGTTCTTC
TRBV18	few	TRBJ2-7	TRBD2	CASSPAGDPYEQYF	TGTGCCAGCTCACCGGCGGGGGATCCCTACGAGCAGTACTTC
TRBV21-1	few	TRBJ1-4	.	CASSKLGQGGEKLFF	TGTGCCAGCAGCAAATTGGGACAGGGTGGTGAAAAACTGTTTTTT
TRBV28	few	TRBJ1-1	.	CAERGTLNTEAFF	TGTGCGGAGAGGGGGACGCTGAACACTGAAGCTTTCTTT
TRBV15	.	TRBJ2-5	TRBD2	CATSRGLAEVGETQYF	TGTGCCACCAGCAGAGGACTAGCGGAGGTGGGAGAGACCCAGTACTTC
TRBV28	many	TRBJ2-3	.	CASSWPSTDTQYF	TGTGCCAGCAGTTGGCCCAGCACAGATACGCAGTATTTT
TRBV7-2	few	TRBJ2-5	.	CASSLGAGIGETQYF	TGTGCCAGCAGCTTAGGGGCAGGGATCGGGGAGACCCAGTACTTC
TRBV7-2	few	TRBJ1-2	.	CASSLDSNYGYTF	TGTGCCAGCAGCTTAGATTCGAACTATGGCTACACCTTC
TRBV7-9	few	TRBJ1-4	.	CASSLTQGYGKLFF	TGTGCCAGCAGCTTAACGCAGGGTTACGGAAAACTGTTTTTT
TRBV11-2	few	TRBJ1-2	.	CASSPSPYGYTF	TGTGCCAGCAGCCCCTCCCCCTATGGCTACACCTTC
TRBV5-1	few	TRBJ1-5	.	CASSLASGDRAQHF	TGCGCCAGCAGCTTGGCATCCGGGGATAGGGCCCAGCATTTT
TRBV23-1	.	TRBJ1-2	.	CASSQSPTRGYVGYTF	TGCGCCAGCAGTCAATCCCCAACGAGAGGGTATGTCGGCTACACCTTC
TRBV5-4	few	TRBJ2-2	.	CASSLIQGDTGELFF	TGTGCCAGCAGCTTGATTCAGGGCGACACCGGGGAGCTGTTTTTT
TRBV9	.	TRBJ2-1	.	CASSVGASGGNEQFF	TGTGCCAGCAGCGTAGGAGCGTCCGGGGGTAATGAGCAGTTCTTC
TRBV5-4	few	TRBJ2-1	.	CASSQDSGSSNEQFF	TGTGCCAGCAGCCAAGATTCTGGCTCCTCGAATGAGCAGTTCTTC
TRBV5-1	few	TRBJ2-7	.	CASSQTGFSYEQYF	TGCGCCAGCAGCCAGACAGGATTCTCCTACGAGCAGTACTTC